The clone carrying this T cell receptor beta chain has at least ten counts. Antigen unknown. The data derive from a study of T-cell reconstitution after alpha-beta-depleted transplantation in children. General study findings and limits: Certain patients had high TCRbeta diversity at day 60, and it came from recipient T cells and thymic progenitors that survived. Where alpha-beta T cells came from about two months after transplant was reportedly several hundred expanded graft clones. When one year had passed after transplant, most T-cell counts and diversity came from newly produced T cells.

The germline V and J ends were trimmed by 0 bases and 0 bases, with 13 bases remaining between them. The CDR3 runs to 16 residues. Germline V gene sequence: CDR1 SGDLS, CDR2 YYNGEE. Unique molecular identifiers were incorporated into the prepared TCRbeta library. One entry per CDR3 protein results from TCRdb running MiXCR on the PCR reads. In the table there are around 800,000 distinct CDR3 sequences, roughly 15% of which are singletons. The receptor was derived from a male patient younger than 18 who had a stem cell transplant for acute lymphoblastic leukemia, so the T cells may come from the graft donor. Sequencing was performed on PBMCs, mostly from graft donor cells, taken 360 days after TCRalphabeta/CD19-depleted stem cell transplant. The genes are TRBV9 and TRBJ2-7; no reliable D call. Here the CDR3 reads CASSVEIGASSYEQYF. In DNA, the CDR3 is TGTGCCAGCAGCGTAGAGATAGGCGCCAGCTCCTACGAGCAGTACTTC.